A single sample gave rise to the 12 T cell receptor beta chains below, sequenced in a study of beta chain features in type 1 diabetes. Sequencing targeted expressed TCRB transcripts, as all isolated RNA had been reverse transcribed. The table came from immunoSEQ multiplex PCR; TCRdb's copy has only in-frame clones and leaves some out. The sample gives around 190,000 clones, around an eighth of which show up once; about 0.58% is in the top ten. Sequenced: central memory CD4+ T cells from blood. These receptors came from a woman younger than 30 in good health.

This chain connects TRBV30 to TRBJ1-1; TRBD1 is a possible D gene (6 bases). Trimming cost V 7 bases and J 1 base, with 25 bases left between them. Germline-derived CDR1 and CDR2 are GTSNPN and SVGIG (reference sequence). The CDR3 is 17 amino acids. CDR3 nucleotide sequence: TGTGCCTTTGGACTGGGGCAGGGGCTCACTGGGAACACTGAAGCTTTCTTT. Residues: CAFGLGQGLTGNTEAFF.

This clone occurred many times. The CDR3: CASRRIGSYQPQHF. The CDR3 region has the DNA TGTGCCAGCAGGCGGATTGGGAGCTATCAGCCCCAGCATTTT. This chain joins TRBV28 and TRBJ1-5; D is unresolved. The CDR3 runs to 14 residues. Per the germline V gene, CDR1 is MDHEN and CDR2 is SYDVKM. Trimming took off 6 bases at V and 5 bases at J, with 14 bases between the two ends.

CDR3 DNA: TGTGCCAGCTCACCACAGGGAGCCTCCTACACCTTC. Translated: CASSPQGASYTF. J is TRBJ1-2 and V is TRBV18; D gene unclear. Trimming took off 1 base at V and 10 bases at J, with 10 bases between the two ends. Germline V CDR1 and CDR2: KGHSH, LQKENI. CDR3 length: 12 amino acids.

The chain combines TRBV23-1 with TRBJ2-1; no clear D gene. TRBV23-1 is recorded as an ORF, its role being uncertain. The CDR3 covers 12 residues. V lost 0 bases and J 13 bases, leaving 10 bases between the germline ends. CDR3 region: CASSQSKSVQFF. The CDR3 bases are TGCGCCAGCAGTCAATCGAAGTCGGTTCAGTTCTTC.

This clone has just a few counts. The chain recombines TRBV29-1 with TRBJ1-4, with D perhaps matching TRBD1 (6 bases). CDR3 length equals 14 residues. Germline-derived CDR1 and CDR2 are SQVTM and ANQGSEA. The V end lost 7 bases, the J end lost 2 bases, and 14 bases lay between the germline ends. The DNA for the CDR3 is TGCAGCGCCGAAGGGGGAGGGACTAATGAAAAACTGTTTTTT. Its translation: CSAEGGGTNEKLFF. The full variable domain, in which reference TRBV29-1 and TRBJ1-4 provide the parts outside the CDR3, is SAVISQKPSRDICQRGTSLTIQCQVDSQVTMMFWYRQQPGQSLTLIATANQGSEATYESGFVIDKFPISRPNLTFSTLTVSNMSPEDSSIYLCSAEGGGTNEKLFFGSGTQLSVL.

Here the CDR3 reads CASSLARGSTDTQYF. In DNA, the CDR3 is TGCGCCAGCAGCTTGGCACGGGGGTCCACAGATACGCAGTATTTT. This rearrangement joins TRBV5-1 to TRBJ2-3, with D perhaps matching TRBD2 (6 bases). Trimming removed 0 bases at V and 2 bases at J, with 10 bases between. The germline V gene encodes CDR1 SGHRS and CDR2 YFSETQ. The CDR3 runs 15 residues.

A few counts support this clone. This chain links TRBV7-6 with TRBJ2-3; D is possibly TRBD2 (5 bases). V lost 5 bases and J lost 2, with 20 bases in between. Germline CDR1 is SGHVS and CDR2 is FNYEAQ. The length of the CDR3 is 17 residues. CDR3 DNA: TGTGCCAGCAGCCGATCACCTACTGGCGGGTCCACAGATACGCAGTATTTT. As protein: CASSRSPTGGSTDTQYF.

This chain uses TRBV27 with TRBJ1-5; a possible D gene is TRBD1 (5 bases). The CDR3 is 13 amino acids. Germline values: CDR1 MNHEY, CDR2 SMNVEV (reference sequence). V lost 8 bases and J lost 6, with 14 bases in between. CDR3 DNA sequence: TGTGCCAGCGGGAGTCGGGGGTTTCAGCCCCAGCATTTT. The encoded protein is CASGSRGFQPQHF.

The chain uses TRBV5-8 and TRBJ2-7; D is undetermined. The germline gives CDR1 SGHTS, CDR2 YDEGEE. The CDR3 totals 12 residues. Trimming left V 3 bases short and J 4 bases short, with 8 bases between. The CDR3 sequence: CASSSFRYEQYF. Written as DNA, the CDR3 is TGTGCCAGCAGCTCCTTTCGGTACGAGCAGTACTTC.

This clone came up a few times. This chain uses TRBV25-1 with TRBJ1-4; D call uncertain. The germline gives CDR1 MGHDK, CDR2 SYGVNS. V lost 4 bases to trimming and J lost 7 bases, with 22 bases between them. This CDR3 contains 17 residues. CDR3 sequence (DNA): TGTGCCAGCAGTGCCCAGTTTCAAAGACAACTCGGTGAAAAACTGTTTTTT. This encodes CASSAQFQRQLGEKLFF.

The rearrangement links TRBV10-3 to TRBJ2-7; 9 nucleotides match TRBD2. The CDR3 has 14 amino acids. V gave up 4 bases and J gave up 5 bases; unmatched junction bases: 6. CDR1 and CDR2 from the germline V gene are ENHRY and SYGVKD. In DNA form, the CDR3 reads TGTGCCATCAGTGTTAGCGGGAGAAGCCACGAGCAGTACTTC. Translation gives CAISVSGRSHEQYF.

This clone was counted a few times. This sequence joins TRBV2 and TRBJ2-1; maybe TRBD1 (5 bases). Per germline, CDR1 SNHLY and CDR2 FYNNEI. This CDR3 contains 15 residues. The V gene lost 8 bases and the J gene lost 8 bases, with 22 bases spanning the gap. The CDR3 sequence: CASSREKGPVDEQFF. As DNA, the CDR3 is TGTGCCAGCTCAAGAGAGAAGGGGCCGGTCGATGAGCAGTTCTTC.